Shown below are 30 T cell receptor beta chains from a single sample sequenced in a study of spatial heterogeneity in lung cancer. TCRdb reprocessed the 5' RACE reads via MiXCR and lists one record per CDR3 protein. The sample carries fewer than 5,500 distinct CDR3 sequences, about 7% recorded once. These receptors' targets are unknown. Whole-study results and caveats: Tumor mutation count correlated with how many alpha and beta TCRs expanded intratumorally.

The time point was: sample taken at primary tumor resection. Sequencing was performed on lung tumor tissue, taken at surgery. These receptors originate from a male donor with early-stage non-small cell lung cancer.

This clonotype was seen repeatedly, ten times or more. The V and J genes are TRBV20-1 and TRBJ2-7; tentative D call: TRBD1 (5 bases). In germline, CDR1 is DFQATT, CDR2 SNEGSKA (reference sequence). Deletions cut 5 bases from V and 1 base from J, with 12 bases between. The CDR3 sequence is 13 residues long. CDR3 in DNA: TGCAGTGCTTACCCTGACAGTTCCTACGAGCAGTACTTC. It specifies CSAYPDSSYEQYF.

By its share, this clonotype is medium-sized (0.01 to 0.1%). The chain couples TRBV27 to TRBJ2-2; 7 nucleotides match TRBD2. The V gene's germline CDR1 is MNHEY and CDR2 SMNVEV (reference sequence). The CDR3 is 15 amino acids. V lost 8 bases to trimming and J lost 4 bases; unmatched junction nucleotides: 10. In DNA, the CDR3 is TGTGCCAGCCAAGAATTCCGGGAGGCCACCGGGGAGCTGTTTTTT. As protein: CASQEFREATGELFF.

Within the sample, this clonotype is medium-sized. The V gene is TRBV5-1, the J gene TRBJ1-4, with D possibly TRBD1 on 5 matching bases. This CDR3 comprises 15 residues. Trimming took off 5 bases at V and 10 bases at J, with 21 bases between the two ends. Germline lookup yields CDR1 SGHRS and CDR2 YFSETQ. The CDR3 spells CASRLSQGGLGKLFF. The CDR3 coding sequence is TGCGCCAGCAGGTTGTCCCAGGGCGGTCTGGGAAAACTGTTTTTT.

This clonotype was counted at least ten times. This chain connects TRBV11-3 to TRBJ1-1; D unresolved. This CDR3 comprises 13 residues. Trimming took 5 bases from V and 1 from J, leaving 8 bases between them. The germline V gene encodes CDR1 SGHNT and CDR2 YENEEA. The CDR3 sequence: CASSPTTNTEAFF. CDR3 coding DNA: TGTGCCAGCAGCCCTACAACGAACACTGAAGCTTTCTTT.

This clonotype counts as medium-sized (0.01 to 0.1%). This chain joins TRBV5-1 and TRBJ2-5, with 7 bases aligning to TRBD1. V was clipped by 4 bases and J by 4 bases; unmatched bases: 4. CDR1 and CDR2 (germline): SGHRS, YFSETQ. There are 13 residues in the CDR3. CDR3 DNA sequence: TGCGCCAGCAGCCTGGGACAGTTAGAGACCCAGTACTTC. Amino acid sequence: CASSLGQLETQYF.

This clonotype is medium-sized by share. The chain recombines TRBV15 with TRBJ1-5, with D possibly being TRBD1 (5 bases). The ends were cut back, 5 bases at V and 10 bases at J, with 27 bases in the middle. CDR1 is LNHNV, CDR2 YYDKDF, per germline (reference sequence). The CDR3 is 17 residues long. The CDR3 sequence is CATSGAPPRLTGGPQHF. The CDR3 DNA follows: TGTGCCACCAGCGGAGCCCCCCCAAGACTAACAGGAGGTCCCCAGCATTTT.

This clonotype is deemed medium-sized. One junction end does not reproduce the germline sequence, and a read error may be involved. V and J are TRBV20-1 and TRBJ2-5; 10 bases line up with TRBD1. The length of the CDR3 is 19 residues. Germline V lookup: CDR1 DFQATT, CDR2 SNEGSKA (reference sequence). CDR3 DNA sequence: TGCAGCGCTAGCCCGGGCCTAACCGGGACAGGGGACCGCCAAGAGACCCAGTACTTC. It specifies CSASPGLTGTGDRQETQYF.

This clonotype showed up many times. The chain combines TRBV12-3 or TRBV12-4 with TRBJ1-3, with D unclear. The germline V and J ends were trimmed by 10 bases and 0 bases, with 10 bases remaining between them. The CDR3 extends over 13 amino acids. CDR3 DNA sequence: TGTGCCAACCCCGACGGCTCTGGAAACACCATATATTTT. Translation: CANPDGSGNTIYF.

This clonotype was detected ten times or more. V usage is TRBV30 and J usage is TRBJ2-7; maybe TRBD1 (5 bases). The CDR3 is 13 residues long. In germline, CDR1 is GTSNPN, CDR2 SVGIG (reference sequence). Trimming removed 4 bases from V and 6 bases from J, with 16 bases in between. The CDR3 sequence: CAWTLTQGSEQYF. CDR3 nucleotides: TGTGCCTGGACCCTTACCCAGGGAAGCGAGCAGTACTTC.

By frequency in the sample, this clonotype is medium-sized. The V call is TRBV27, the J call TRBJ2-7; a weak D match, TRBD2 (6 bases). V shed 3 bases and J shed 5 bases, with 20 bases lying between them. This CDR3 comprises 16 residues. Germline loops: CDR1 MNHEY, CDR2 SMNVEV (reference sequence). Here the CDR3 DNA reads TGTGCCAGCAGTTTGGGAATTCTAGCGCCCCAACACGAGCAGTACTTC. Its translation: CASSLGILAPQHEQYF.

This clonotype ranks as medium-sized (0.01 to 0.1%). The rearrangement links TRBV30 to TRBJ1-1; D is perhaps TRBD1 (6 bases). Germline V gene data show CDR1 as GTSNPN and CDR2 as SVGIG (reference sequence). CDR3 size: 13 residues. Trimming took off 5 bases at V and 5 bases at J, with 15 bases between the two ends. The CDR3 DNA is TGTGCCTGGGTATTCGGGACAATGACTGAAGCTTTCTTT. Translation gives CAWVFGTMTEAFF.

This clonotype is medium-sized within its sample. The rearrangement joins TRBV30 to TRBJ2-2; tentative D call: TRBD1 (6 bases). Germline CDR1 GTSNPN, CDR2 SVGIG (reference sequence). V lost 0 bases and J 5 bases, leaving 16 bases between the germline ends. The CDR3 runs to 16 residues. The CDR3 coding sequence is TGTGCCTGGAGTGTACACGTCACAGGGCAGACCGGGGAGCTGTTTTTT. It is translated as CAWSVHVTGQTGELFF. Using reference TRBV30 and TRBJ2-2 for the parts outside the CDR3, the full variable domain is SQTIHQWPATLVQPVGSPLSLECTVEGTSNPNLYWYRQAAGRGLQLLFYSVGIGQISSEVPQNLSASRPQDRQFILSSKKLLLSDSGFYLCAWSVHVTGQTGELFFGEGSRLTVL.

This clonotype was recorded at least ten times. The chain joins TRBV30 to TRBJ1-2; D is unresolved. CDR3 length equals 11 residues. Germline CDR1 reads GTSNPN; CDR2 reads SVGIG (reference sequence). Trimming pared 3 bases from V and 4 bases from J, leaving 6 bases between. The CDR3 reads CAWRAVYGYTF. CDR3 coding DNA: TGTGCCTGGAGGGCAGTCTATGGCTACACCTTC.

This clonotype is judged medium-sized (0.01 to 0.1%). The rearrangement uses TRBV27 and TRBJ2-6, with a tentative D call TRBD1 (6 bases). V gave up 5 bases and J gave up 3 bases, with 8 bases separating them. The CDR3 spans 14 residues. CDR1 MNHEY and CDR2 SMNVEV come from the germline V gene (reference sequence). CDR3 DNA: TGTGCCAGCAGTAACAGGGTTGGGGCCAACGTCCTGACTTTC. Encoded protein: CASSNRVGANVLTF.

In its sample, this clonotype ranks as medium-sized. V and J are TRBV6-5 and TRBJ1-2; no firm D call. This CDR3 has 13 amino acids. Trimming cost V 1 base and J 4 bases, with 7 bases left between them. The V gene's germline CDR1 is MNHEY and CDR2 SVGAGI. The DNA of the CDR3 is TGTGCCAGCAGTTACTACGGACTCTATGGCTACACCTTC. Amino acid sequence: CASSYYGLYGYTF.

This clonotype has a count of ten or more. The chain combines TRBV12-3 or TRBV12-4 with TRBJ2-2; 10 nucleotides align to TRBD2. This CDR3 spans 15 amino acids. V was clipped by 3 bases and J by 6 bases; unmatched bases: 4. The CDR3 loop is CASSFPSGRAGELFF. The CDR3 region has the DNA TGTGCCAGCAGTTTCCCTAGCGGGAGAGCCGGGGAGCTGTTTTTT.

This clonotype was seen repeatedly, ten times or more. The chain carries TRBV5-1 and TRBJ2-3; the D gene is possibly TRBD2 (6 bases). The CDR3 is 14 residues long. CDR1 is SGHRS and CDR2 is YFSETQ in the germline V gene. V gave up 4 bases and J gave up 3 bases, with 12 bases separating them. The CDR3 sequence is CASSPGTFTDTQYF. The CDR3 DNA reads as TGCGCCAGCAGCCCTGGGACTTTTACAGATACGCAGTATTTT.

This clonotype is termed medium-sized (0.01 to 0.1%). CDR3 in amino acids: CASSLHQAGNTEAFF. For the CDR3, the DNA is TGTGCCAGCAGTTTACATCAGGCGGGGAACACTGAAGCTTTCTTT. The genes are TRBV12-3 or TRBV12-4 and TRBJ1-1; D gene ambiguous. Trimming took 2 bases from V and 1 from J, leaving 11 bases between them. The CDR3 contains 15 residues.

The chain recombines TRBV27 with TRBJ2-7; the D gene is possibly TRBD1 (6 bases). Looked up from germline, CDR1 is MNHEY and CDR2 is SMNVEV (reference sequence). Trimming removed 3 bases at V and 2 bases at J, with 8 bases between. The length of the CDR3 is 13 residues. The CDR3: CASSLSGAYEQYF. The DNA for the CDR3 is TGTGCCAGCAGTTTGTCAGGGGCCTACGAGCAGTACTTC.

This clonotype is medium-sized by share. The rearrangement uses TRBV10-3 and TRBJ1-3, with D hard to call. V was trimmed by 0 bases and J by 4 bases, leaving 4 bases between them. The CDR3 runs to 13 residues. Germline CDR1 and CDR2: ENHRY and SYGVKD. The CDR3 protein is CAISESAGNTIYF. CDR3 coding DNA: TGTGCCATCAGTGAGTCGGCAGGAAACACCATATATTTT.

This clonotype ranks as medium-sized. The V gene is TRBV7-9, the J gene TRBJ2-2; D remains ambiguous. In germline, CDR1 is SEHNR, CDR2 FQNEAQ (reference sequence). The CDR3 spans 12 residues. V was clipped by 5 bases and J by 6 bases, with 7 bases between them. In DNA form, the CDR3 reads TGTGCCAGCAGCCCTCTGCCCGGGGAGCTGTTTTTT. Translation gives CASSPLPGELFF.

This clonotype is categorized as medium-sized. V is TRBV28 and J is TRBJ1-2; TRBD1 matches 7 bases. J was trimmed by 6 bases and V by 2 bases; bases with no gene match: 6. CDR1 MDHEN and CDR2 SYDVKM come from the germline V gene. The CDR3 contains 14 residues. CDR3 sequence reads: CASSLPTGSNGYTF. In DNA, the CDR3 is TGTGCCAGCAGTTTACCGACAGGGTCCAATGGCTACACCTTC.

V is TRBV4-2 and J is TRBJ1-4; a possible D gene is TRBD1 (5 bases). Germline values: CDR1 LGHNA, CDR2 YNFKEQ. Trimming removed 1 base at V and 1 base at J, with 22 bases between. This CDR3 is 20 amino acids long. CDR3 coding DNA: TGTGCCAGCAGCCAAGTTTTGGAGACAGTCATTTCGGTAACTAATGAAAAACTGTTTTTT. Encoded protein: CASSQVLETVISVTNEKLFF.

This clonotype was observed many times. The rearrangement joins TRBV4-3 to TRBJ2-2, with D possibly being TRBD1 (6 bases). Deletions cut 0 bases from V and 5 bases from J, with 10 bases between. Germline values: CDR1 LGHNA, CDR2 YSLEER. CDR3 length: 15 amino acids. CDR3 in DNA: TGCGCCAGCAGCCAAGACTGGACAGAGACCGGGGAGCTGTTTTTT. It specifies CASSQDWTETGELFF.

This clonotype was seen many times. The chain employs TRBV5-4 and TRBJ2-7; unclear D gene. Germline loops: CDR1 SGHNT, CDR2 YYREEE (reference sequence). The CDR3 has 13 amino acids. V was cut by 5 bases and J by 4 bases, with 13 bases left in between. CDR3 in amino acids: CASSLVMSYEQYF. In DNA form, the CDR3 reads TGTGCCAGCAGTCTGGTCATGTCGTACGAGCAGTACTTC.

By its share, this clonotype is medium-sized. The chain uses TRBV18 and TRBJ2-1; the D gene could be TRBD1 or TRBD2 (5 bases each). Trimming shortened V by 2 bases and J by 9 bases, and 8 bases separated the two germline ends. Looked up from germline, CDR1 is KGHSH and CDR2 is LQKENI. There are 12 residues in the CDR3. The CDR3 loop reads CASSPGTGEQFF. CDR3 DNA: TGTGCCAGCTCACCAGGGACCGGTGAGCAGTTCTTC.

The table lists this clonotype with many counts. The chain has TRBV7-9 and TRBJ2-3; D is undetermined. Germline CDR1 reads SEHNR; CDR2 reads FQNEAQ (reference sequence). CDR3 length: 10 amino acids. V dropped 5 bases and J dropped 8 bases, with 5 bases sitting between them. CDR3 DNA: TGTGCCAGCAGCCTTCGTACGCAGTATTTT. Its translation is CASSLRTQYF.

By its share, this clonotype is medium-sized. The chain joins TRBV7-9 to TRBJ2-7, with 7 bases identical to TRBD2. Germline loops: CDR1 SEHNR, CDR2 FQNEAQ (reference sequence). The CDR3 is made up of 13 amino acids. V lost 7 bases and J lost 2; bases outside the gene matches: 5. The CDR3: CASKDGLAYEQYF. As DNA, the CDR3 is TGTGCCAGCAAGGACGGACTAGCCTACGAGCAGTACTTC. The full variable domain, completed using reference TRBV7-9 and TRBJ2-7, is DTGVSQNPRHKITKRGQNVTFRCDPISEHNRLYWYRQTLGQGPEFLTYFQNEAQLEKSRLLSDRFSAERPKGSFSTLEIQRTEQGDSAMYLCASKDGLAYEQYFGPGTRLTVT.

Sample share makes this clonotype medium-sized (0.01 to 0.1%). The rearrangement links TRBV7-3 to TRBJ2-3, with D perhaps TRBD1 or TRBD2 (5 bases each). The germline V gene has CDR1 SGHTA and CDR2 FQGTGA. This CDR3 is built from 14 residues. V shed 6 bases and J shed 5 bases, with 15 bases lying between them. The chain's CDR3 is CASRQDGAGDTQYF. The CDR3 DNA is TGTGCCAGCAGGCAGGATGGGGCGGGAGATACGCAGTATTTT. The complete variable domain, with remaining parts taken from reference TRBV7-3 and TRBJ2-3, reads GAGVSQTPSNKVTEKGKYVELRCDPISGHTALYWYRQSLGQGPEFLIYFQGTGAADDSGLPNDRFFAVRPEGSVSTLKIQRTERGDSAVYLCASRQDGAGDTQYFGPGTRLTVL.

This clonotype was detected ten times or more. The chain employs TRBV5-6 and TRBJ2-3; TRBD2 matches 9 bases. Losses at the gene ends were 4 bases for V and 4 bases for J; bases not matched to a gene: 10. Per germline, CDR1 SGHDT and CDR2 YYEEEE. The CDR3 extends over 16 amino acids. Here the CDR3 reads CASSPTGGLAPDTQYF. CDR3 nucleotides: TGTGCCAGCAGCCCCACTGGGGGACTAGCCCCAGATACGCAGTATTTT.